This T cell receptor beta chain was sequenced during a study of preoperative IRX-2 immunotherapy in early breast cancer. The V and J ends lost 5 bases and 6 bases respectively, with 11 bases between them. The CDR3 is 14 residues long. Treatment: preoperative locoregional IRX-2 cytokine immunotherapy. This phase Ib study tested locoregional IRX-2 cytokine immunotherapy given before surgery. Sequencing was performed with immunoSEQ multiplex PCR; in TCRdb, only in-frame clones are kept and a portion is missing. Of about 42,000 clones listed, around three quarters are singletons. This TCR was recovered from a human donor with breast cancer. The chain combines TRBV6-7 with TRBJ1-6; tentative D call: TRBD1 (5 bases). TRBV6-7 is recorded as an ORF, its role being uncertain. The sample here was tumor tissue, taken after IRX-2 immunotherapy. This CDR3 is CASSVQGGNSPLHF. DNA of the CDR3: TGTGCCAGCAGTGTTCAGGGAGGTAATTCACCCCTCCACTTT.